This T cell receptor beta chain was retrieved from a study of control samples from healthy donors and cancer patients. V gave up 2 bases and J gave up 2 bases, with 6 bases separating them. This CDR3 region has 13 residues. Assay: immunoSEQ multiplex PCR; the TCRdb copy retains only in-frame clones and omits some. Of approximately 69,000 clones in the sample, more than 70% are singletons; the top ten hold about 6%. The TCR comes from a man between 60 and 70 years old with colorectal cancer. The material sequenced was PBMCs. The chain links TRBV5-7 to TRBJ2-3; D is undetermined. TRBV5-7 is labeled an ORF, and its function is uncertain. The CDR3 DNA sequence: TGTGCCAGCAGCTTCCCCACCACAGATACGCAGTATTTT. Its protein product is CASSFPTTDTQYF.